This T cell receptor (beta chain) was identified during a study of Ad26.COV2.S vaccination and SARS-CoV-2 variants. Study context: Administration of Ad26.COV2.S was intramuscular, either once or twice 56 days apart. Overall study results and limits: Breadth, reportedly substantial, characterized the spike-specific CD8+ and CD4+ T cell responses after vaccination.

The count of this clone is one. As yet, its antigen is unknown. Treatment specified: approximately 18 received Ad26.COV2.S at low or high dose, single or two shots; several received placebo; per-sample allocation not given. Collection of samples fell on day 63 after the first vaccine or placebo injection. An adult of 18-55 years in Boston served as donor. V was clipped by 0 bases and J by 5 bases, with 7 bases between them. Germline CDR1 reads LGHNA; CDR2 reads YSLEER. The CDR3 runs to 13 residues. TCRdb's copy holds only in-frame clones and misses some; the assay was immunoSEQ multiplex PCR. The data show approximately 420,000 clones, roughly 90% seen once.

The starting material was peripheral blood, obtained in a trial of Ad26.COV2.S vaccine versus placebo. The rearrangement links TRBV4-3 to TRBJ2-5; no definite D call. This receptor was identified in a person aged 18-60 years who received the Ad26.COV2.S COVID-19 vaccine or a placebo. The CDR3 region has the DNA TGCGCCAGCAGCCAAGATGTAGACGAGACCCAGTACTTC. Protein product: CASSQDVDETQYF.